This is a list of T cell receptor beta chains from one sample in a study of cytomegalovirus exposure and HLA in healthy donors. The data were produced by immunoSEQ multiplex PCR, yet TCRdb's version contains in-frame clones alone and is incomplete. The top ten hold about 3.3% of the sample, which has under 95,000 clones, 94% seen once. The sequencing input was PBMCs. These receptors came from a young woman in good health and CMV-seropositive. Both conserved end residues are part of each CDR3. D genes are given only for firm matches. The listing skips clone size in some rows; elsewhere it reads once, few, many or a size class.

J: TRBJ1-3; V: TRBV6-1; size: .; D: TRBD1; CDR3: CASRTGASGNTIYF; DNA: TGTGCCAGCAGGACAGGGGCATCTGGAAACACCATATATTTT
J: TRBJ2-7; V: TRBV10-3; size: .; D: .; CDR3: CAISESLYEQYF; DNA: TGTGCCATCAGTGAGTCTCTCTACGAGCAGTACTTC
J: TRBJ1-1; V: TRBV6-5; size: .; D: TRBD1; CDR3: CASSGQGGPEAFF; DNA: TGTGCCAGCAGTGGACAGGGAGGGCCTGAAGCTTTCTTT
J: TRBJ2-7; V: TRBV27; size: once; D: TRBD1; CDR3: CASSFSTGTGWNEQYF; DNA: TGTGCCAGCAGTTTCTCTACCGGGACAGGGTGGAACGAGCAGTACTTC
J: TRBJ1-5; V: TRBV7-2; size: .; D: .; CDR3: CASSLAGGKGQPQHF; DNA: TGTGCCAGCAGCTTAGCGGGGGGTAAGGGACAGCCCCAGCATTTT
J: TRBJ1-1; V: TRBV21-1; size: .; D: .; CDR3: CASSIDRGLDTEAFF; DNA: TGTGCCAGCAGCATCGACAGGGGGTTGGACACTGAAGCTTTCTTT
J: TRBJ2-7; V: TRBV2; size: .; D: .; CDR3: CASSSTVYEQYF; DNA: TGTGCCAGCAGTTCGACAGTCTACGAGCAGTACTTC
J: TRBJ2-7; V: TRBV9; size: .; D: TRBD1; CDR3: CASSGGTGEGEQYF; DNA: TGTGCCAGCAGCGGCGGGACAGGGGAGGGCGAGCAGTACTTC
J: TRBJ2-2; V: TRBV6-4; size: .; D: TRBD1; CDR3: CASSDLTGGLGELFF; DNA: TGTGCCAGCAGTGACCTTACAGGGGGACTCGGGGAGCTGTTTTTT
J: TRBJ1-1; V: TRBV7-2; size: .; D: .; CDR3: CASSLTFREDTEAFF; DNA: TGTGCCAGCAGCTTAACTTTCAGGGAAGACACTGAAGCTTTCTTT
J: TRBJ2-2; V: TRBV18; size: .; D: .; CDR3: CASSPGLNTGELFF; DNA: TGTGCCAGCTCACCGGGACTTAACACCGGGGAGCTGTTTTTT
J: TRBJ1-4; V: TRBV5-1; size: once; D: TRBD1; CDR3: CASSSETGKMKKLFF; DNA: TGCGCCAGCAGCTCGGAGACAGGGAAGATGAAAAAACTGTTTTTT
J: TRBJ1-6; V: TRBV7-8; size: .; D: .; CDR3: CASSLEGSPGTNNSPLHF; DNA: TGTGCCAGCAGCTTAGAAGGATCCCCCGGGACTAATAATTCACCCCTCCACTTT
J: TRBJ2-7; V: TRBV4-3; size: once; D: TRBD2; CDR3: CASSQGFGGRYEQYF; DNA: TGCGCCAGCAGCCAGGGGTTCGGGGGGAGGTACGAGCAGTACTTC
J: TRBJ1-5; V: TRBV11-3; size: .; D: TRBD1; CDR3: CASSRGTGWNQPQHF; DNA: TGTGCCAGCAGCCGTGGGACAGGGTGGAATCAGCCCCAGCATTTT
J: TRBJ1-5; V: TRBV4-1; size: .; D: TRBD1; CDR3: CASSHRQGSNQPQHF; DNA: TGCGCCAGCAGCCACCGACAGGGAAGCAATCAGCCCCAGCATTTT
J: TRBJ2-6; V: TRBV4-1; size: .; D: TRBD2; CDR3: CASSHPGGGLKGANVLTF; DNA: TGCGCCAGCAGCCACCCCGGGGGGGGCTTGAAAGGGGCCAACGTCCTGACTTTC
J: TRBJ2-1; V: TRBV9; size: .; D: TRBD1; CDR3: CASSVAGQGVSYNEQFF; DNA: TGTGCCAGCAGCGTAGCTGGACAGGGGGTTTCCTACAATGAGCAGTTCTTC
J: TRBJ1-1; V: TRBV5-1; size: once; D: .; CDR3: CASSLGGSPNGYTEAFF; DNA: TGCGCCAGCAGCTTGGGGGGCTCCCCAAACGGTTACACTGAAGCTTTCTTT
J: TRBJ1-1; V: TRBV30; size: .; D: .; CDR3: CAWGPGGHTEAFF; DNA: TGTGCCTGGGGACCGGGGGGGCACACTGAAGCTTTCTTT
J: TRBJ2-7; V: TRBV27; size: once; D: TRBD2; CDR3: CASSLSRLAGNYEQYF; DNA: TGTGCCAGCAGTCTATCTAGGCTAGCGGGAAACTACGAGCAGTACTTC
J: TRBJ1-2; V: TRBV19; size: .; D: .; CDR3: CASSRAGHDYGYTF; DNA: TGTGCCAGTAGTAGGGCAGGGCACGACTATGGCTACACCTTC
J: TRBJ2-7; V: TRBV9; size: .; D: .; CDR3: CASSPLDSISYEQYF; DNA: TGTGCCAGCAGCCCCTTAGACAGTATATCCTACGAGCAGTACTTC
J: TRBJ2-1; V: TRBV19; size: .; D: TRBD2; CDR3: CASSGGLAGALDEQFF; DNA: TGTGCCAGTAGTGGCGGACTAGCGGGAGCGTTGGATGAGCAGTTCTTC
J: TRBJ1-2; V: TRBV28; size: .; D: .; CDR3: CASSLGIRGYGYTF; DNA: TGTGCCAGCAGTTTAGGGATCAGGGGATATGGCTACACCTTC
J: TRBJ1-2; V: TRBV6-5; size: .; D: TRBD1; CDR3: CASTSRGQLNYGYTF; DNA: TGTGCCAGCACTTCTAGGGGACAGCTTAACTATGGCTACACCTTC
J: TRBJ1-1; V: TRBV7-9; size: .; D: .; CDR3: CASSLATGFPTEAFF; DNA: TGTGCCAGCAGCTTAGCCACAGGGTTCCCCACTGAAGCTTTCTTT
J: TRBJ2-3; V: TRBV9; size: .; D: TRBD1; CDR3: CASSVGFDREADTQYF; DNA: TGTGCCAGCAGCGTGGGCTTCGACAGGGAAGCAGATACGCAGTATTTT
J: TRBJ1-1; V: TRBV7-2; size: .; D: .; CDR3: CASSLVWLPGAFF; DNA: TGTGCCAGCAGCTTAGTGTGGCTGCCGGGAGCTTTCTTT
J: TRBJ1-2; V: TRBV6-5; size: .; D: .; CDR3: CASSYSSRPDYGYTF; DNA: TGTGCCAGCAGTTACTCATCCAGGCCCGACTATGGCTACACCTTC
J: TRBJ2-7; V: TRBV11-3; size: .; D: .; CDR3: CASSPRTASTYEQYF; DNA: TGTGCCAGCAGCCCGCGGACTGCTAGTACCTACGAGCAGTACTTC
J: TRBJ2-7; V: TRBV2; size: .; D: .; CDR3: CASGQYYEQYF; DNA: TGTGCCAGCGGGCAGTACTACGAGCAGTACTTC
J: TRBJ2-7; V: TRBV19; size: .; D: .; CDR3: CASSIAVGGSYEQYF; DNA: TGTGCCAGTAGTATAGCGGTGGGGGGCTCCTACGAGCAGTACTTC
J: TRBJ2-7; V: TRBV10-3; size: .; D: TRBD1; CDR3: CAIRTGVNSYEQYF; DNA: TGTGCCATCAGGACAGGGGTTAACTCCTACGAGCAGTACTTC
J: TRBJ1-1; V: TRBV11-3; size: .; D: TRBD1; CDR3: CASSLADRGSRTNTEAFF; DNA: TGTGCCAGCAGCTTAGCGGACAGGGGGTCCAGGACGAACACTGAAGCTTTCTTT
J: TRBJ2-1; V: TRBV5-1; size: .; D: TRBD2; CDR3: CASSLGASGVNEQFF; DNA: TGCGCCAGCAGCTTGGGGGCTAGCGGGGTGAATGAGCAGTTCTTC
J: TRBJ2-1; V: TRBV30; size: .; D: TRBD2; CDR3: CAWRAGTSYNEQFF; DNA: TGTGCCTGGAGAGCCGGGACTAGCTACAATGAGCAGTTCTTC
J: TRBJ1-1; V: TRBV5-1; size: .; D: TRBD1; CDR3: CASSQGQGEMNTEAFF; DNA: TGCGCCAGCAGCCAGGGACAGGGAGAAATGAACACTGAAGCTTTCTTT
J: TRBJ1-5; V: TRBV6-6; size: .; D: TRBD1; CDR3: CASRGTGERQPQHF; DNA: TGTGCCAGCAGGGGGACAGGGGAGAGGCAGCCCCAGCATTTT
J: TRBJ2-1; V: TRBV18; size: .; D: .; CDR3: CASSPPLAEATSYNEQFF; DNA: TGTGCCAGCTCACCACCGCTGGCGGAAGCGACCTCCTACAATGAGCAGTTCTTC
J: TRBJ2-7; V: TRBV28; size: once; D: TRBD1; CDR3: CASTKTGNSYEQYF; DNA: TGTGCCAGCACTAAGACAGGGAATTCCTACGAGCAGTACTTC
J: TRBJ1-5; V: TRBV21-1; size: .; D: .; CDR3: CASSKGEEGQGAYQPQHF; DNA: TGTGCCAGCAGCAAAGGAGAGGAGGGACAGGGGGCTTATCAGCCCCAGCATTTT
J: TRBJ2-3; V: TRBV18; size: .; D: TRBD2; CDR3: CASSPRTSGSTDTQYF; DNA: TGTGCCAGCTCACCGAGGACTAGCGGGAGCACAGATACGCAGTATTTT
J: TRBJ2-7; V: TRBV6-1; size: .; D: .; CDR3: CASLDSASEQYF; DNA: TGTGCCAGCCTGGACTCTGCCTCCGAGCAGTACTTC
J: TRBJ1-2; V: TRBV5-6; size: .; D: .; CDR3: CASSLARDIYGYTF; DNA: TGTGCCAGCAGCTTGGCCCGGGACATCTATGGCTACACCTTC
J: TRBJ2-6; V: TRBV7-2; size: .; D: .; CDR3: CAGSAGLPGGANVLTF; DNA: TGTGCCGGGTCCGCGGGACTCCCCGGTGGGGCCAACGTCCTGACTTTC
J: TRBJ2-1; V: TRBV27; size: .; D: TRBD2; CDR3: CASSPGLAGYNEQFF; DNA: TGTGCCAGCAGTCCGGGACTAGCGGGGTACAATGAGCAGTTCTTC
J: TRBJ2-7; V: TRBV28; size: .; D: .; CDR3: CASRPAGLLYEQYF; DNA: TGTGCCAGCCGGCCGGCAGGGCTACTCTACGAGCAGTACTTC
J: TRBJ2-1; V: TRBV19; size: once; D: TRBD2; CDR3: CATSGGSLSEQFF; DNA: TGTGCCACTAGCGGGGGGTCGCTCAGTGAGCAGTTCTTC
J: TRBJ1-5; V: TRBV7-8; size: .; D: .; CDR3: CASSLVSSGPQPQHF; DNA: TGTGCCAGCAGCTTAGTCTCGTCAGGGCCACAGCCCCAGCATTTT
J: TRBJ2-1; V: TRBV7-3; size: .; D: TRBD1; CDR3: CASSLGTGAGNEQFF; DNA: TGTGCCAGCAGCCTCGGGACAGGGGCTGGGAATGAGCAGTTCTTC
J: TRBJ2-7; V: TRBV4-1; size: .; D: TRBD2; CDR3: CASSQGPGLAGFEQYF; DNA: TGCGCCAGCAGCCAAGGCCCGGGACTAGCGGGATTCGAGCAGTACTTC
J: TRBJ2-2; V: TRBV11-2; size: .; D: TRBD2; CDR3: CASSLTFPGLLYTGELFF; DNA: TGTGCCAGCAGCCTAACCTTTCCGGGACTACTTTACACCGGGGAGCTGTTTTTT
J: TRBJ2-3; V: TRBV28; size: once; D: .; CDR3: CASSFIFQPLSTDTQYF; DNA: TGTGCCAGCAGTTTCATTTTTCAACCGCTAAGCACAGATACGCAGTATTTT
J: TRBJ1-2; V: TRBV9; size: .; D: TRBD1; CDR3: CASGRAGTAYGYTF; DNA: TGTGCCAGCGGTAGGGCCGGGACAGCCTATGGCTACACCTTC
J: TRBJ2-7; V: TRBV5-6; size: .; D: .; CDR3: CASSLSGYEQYF; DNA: TGTGCCAGCAGTCTTTCGGGTTACGAGCAGTACTTC
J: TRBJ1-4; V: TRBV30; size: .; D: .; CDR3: CAWSAGATNEKLFF; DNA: TGTGCCTGGAGTGCCGGTGCAACTAATGAAAAACTGTTTTTT
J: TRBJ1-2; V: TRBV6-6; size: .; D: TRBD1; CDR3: CASSYAETGLGGYTF; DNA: TGTGCCAGCAGTTACGCGGAGACAGGGCTGGGTGGCTACACCTTC